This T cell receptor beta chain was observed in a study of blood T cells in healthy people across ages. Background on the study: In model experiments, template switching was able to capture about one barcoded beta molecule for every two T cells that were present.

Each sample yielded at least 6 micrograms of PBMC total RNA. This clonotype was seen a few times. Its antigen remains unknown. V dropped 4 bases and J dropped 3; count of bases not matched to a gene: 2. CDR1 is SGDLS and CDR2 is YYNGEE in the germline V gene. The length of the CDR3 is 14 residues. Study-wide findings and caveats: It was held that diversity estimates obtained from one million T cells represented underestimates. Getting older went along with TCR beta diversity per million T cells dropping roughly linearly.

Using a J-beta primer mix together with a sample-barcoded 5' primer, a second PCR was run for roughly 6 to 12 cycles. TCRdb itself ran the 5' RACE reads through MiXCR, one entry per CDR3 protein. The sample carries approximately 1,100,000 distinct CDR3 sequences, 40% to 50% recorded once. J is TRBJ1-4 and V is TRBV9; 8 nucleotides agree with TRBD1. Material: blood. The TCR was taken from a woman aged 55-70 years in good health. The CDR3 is CASSRTGPNEKLFF. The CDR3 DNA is TGTGCCAGCAGCCGGACAGGGCCTAATGAAAAACTGTTTTTT.